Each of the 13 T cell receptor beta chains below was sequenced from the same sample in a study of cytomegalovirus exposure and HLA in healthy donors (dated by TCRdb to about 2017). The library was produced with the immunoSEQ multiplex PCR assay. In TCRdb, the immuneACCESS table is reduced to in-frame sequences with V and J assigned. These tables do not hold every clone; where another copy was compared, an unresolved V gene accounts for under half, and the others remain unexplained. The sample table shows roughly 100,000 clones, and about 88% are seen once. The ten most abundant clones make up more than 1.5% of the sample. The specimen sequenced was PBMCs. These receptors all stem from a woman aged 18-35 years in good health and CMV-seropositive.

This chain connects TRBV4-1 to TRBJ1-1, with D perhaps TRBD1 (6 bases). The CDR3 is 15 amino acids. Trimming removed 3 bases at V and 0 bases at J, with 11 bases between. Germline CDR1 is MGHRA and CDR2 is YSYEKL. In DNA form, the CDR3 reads TGCGCCAGCAGCCAGGGGGCTGGGGTGAACACTGAAGCTTTCTTT. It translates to CASSQGAGVNTEAFF.

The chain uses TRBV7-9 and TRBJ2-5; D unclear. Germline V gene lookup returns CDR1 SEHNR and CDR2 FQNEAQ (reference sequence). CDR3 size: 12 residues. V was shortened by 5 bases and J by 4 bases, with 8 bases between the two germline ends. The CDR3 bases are TGTGCCAGCAGCCCCGACATAGAGACCCAGTACTTC. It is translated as CASSPDIETQYF.

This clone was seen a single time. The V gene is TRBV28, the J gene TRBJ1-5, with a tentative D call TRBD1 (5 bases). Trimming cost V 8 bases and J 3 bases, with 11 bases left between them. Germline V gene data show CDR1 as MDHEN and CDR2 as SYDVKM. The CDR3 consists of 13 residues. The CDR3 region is CASGTGPNQPQHF. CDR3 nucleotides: TGTGCCAGCGGAACAGGTCCCAATCAGCCCCAGCATTTT.

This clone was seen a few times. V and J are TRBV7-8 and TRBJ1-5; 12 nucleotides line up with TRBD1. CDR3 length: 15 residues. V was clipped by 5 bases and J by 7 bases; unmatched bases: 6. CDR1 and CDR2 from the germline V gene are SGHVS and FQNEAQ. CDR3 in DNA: TGTGCCAGCAGCCTGGGACAGGGGGCTGGGCAGCCCCAGCATTTT. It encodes CASSLGQGAGQPQHF.

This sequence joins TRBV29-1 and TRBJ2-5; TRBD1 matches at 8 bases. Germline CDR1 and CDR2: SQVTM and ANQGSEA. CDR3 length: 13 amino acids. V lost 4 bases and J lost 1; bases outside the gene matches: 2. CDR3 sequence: CSVGGTGQETQYF. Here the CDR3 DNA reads TGCAGCGTTGGGGGGACAGGCCAAGAGACCCAGTACTTC. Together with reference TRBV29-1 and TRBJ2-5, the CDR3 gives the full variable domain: SAVISQKPSRDICQRGTSLTIQCQVDSQVTMMFWYRQQPGQSLTLIATANQGSEATYESGFVIDKFPISRPNLTFSTLTVSNMSPEDSSIYLCSVGGTGQETQYFGPGTRLLVL.

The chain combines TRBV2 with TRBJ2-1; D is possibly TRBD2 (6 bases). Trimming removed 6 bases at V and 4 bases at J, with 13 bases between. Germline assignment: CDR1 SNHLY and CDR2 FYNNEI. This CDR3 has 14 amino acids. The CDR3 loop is CASRESREYNEQFF. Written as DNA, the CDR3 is TGTGCCAGCAGAGAGAGCCGGGAGTACAATGAGCAGTTCTTC.

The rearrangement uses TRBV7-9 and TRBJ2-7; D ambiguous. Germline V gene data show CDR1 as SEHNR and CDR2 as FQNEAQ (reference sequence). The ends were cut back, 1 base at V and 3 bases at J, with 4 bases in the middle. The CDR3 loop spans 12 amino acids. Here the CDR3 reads CASSLDNYEQYV. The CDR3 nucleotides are TGTGCCAGCAGCTTAGATAACTACGAGCAGTACGTC.

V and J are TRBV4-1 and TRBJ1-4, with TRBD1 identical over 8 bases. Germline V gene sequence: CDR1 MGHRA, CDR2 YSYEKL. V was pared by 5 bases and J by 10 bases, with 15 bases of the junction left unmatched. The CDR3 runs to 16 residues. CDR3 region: CASSNYEDRVGGKLFF. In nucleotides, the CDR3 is TGCGCCAGCAGCAATTATGAGGACAGGGTGGGTGGAAAACTGTTTTTT.

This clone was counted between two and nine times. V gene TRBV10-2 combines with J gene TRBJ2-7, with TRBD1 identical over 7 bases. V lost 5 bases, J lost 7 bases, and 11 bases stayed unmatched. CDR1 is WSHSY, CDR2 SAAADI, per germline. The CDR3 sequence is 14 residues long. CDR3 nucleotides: TGCGCCAGCAGTTCTTCCACAGGGGTAGAGGAGCAGTACTTC. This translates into CASSSSTGVEEQYF.

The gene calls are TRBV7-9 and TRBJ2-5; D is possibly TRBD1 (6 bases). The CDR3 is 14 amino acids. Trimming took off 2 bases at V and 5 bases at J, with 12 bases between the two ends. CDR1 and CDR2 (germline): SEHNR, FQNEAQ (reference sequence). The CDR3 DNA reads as TGTGCCAGCAGCTTATTGGGGGCGGAGGAGACCCAGTACTTC. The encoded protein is CASSLLGAEETQYF.

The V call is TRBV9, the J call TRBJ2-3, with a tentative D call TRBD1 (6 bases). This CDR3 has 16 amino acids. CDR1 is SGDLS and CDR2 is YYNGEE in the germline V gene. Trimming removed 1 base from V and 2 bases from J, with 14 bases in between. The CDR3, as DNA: TGTGCCAGCAGCGTAAGGTCGACAGGCTACACAGATACGCAGTATTTT. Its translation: CASSVRSTGYTDTQYF.

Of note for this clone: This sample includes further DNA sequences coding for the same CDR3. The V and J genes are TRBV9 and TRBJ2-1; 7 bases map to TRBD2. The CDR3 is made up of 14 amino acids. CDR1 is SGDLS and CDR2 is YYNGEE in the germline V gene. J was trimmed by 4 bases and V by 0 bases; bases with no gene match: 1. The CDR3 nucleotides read TGTGCCAGCAGCGTAGGGGGGGGGTACAATGAGCAGTTCTTC. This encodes CASSVGGGYNEQFF.

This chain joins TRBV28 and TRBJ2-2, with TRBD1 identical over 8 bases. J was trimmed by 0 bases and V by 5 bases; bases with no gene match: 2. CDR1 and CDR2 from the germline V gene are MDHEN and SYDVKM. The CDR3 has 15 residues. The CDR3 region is CASSQDRANTGELFF. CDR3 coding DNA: TGTGCCAGCAGTCAGGACAGGGCGAACACCGGGGAGCTGTTTTTT.